One TCR beta chain is described in this entry. The data are from a study of blood T cells in healthy people across ages. Study at large: Capturing about one barcoded beta molecule per two T cells was achieved by template switching.

The junction had 7 bases not matched to a gene; V was cut back by 2 bases and J by 2 bases. The CDR3 loop spans 18 amino acids. Per germline, CDR1 SEHNR and CDR2 FQNEAQ (reference sequence). Then a second PCR, running roughly 6 to 11 cycles, was carried out with a sample-barcoded 5' primer and a J-beta primer mix. Sequencing of every sample gave 2.5 million or more CDR3-containing paired-end reads. TCRdb re-called the 5' RACE reads with MiXCR, one entry per CDR3 protein. There are roughly 560,000 distinct CDR3 sequences in the sample; about 25% occur only once, and roughly 9% lies in the top ten. These data were likewise used in another study, on T cells of mothers and their children. From that study: Second-PCR amplification with M1S added sample barcodes and 2-4 random nucleotides. Mothers yielded over 10 million CDR3 reads, children some 3 million each.

The TCR comes from a boy aged 5-17 years in good health. Material for sequencing was blood. This rearrangement joins TRBV7-9 to TRBJ2-6; TRBD2 agrees at 9 bases. CDR3 coding DNA: TGTGCCAGCAGCTTAAATAGCGGGGGACTTCCTGGGGCCAACGTCCTGACTTTC. Its translation is CASSLNSGGLPGANVLTF. Together with reference TRBV7-9 and TRBJ2-6, the CDR3 gives the full variable domain: DTGVSQNPRHKITKRGQNVTFRCDPISEHNRLYWYRQTLGQGPEFLTYFQNEAQLEKSRLLSDRFSAERPKGSFSTLEIQRTEQGDSAMYLCASSLNSGGLPGANVLTFGAGSRLTVL.